These 6 T cell receptor beta chains originate from one sample sequenced in a study of blood T cell repertoires in COVID-19. Some clones are missing from TCRdb's copy, which holds only in-frame ones; the method was immunoSEQ multiplex PCR. This table has 150,000 to 200,000 clones, about 89% appearing once. The sequencing input was peripheral blood. The receptors shown here come from a man in his 70s with acute or convalescent COVID-19.

The rearrangement uses TRBV10-2 and TRBJ2-1; the match to TRBD2 covers 9 bases. With V trimmed by 4 bases and J by 4 bases, 8 bases remained unmatched. The CDR3 contains 16 residues. From germline, CDR1 is WSHSY and CDR2 SAAADI. Here the CDR3 reads CASSVGREGRYNEQFF. The CDR3 DNA follows: TGCGCCAGCAGTGTGGGGCGGGAGGGAAGATACAATGAGCAGTTCTTC.

V is TRBV9 and J is TRBJ1-1; D might be TRBD1 (5 bases). V was trimmed by 2 bases and J by 5 bases, leaving 10 bases between them. Germline CDR1 is SGDLS and CDR2 is YYNGEE. This CDR3 is 13 amino acids long. The CDR3, as DNA: TGTGCCAGCAGCGTGTCGGGGGGGACTGAAGCTTTCTTT. Its translation is CASSVSGGTEAFF.

The sample holds a few counts of this clone. The chain recombines TRBV4-1 with TRBJ1-6; D remains ambiguous. The CDR3 is 13 amino acids. Germline V gene lookup returns CDR1 MGHRA and CDR2 YSYEKL. Trimming took off 2 bases at V and 8 bases at J, with 7 bases between the two ends. DNA of the CDR3: TGCGCCAGCAGCCAATTGGCAGATTCACCCCTCCACTTT. Residues: CASSQLADSPLHF.

The V gene is TRBV9, the J gene TRBJ2-5, with 7 nucleotides matching TRBD2. V shed 7 bases and J 4 bases; nucleotides not matched to a gene: 16. Germline CDR1 and CDR2: SGDLS and YYNGEE. The CDR3 loop spans 16 amino acids. Here the CDR3 reads CASSLLEGGRRETQYF. CDR3 nucleotide sequence: TGTGCCAGCTCCCTCCTGGAGGGCGGGAGAAGAGAGACCCAGTACTTC.

This clone appeared once. V gene TRBV20-1 combines with J gene TRBJ1-2, with D possibly being TRBD1 (5 bases). The CDR3 runs 10 residues. CDR1 is DFQATT, CDR2 SNEGSKA, per germline (reference sequence). V lost 5 bases and J 8 bases, leaving 9 bases between the germline ends. CDR3 sequence reads: CSASGVGYTF. The CDR3 coding sequence is TGCAGTGCTTCGGGGGTCGGCTACACCTTC.

The chain is built from TRBV10-1 and TRBJ2-1, with D possibly being TRBD1 (6 bases). Germline V gives CDR1 WNHNN, CDR2 SYGVQD (reference sequence). The CDR3 length is 13 residues. The V end lost 4 bases, the J end lost 8 bases, and 12 bases lay between the germline ends. The CDR3 loop is CASSAFRGYEQFF. Here the CDR3 DNA reads TGCGCCAGCAGTGCTTTCAGGGGTTATGAGCAGTTCTTC.